The clone carrying this T cell receptor (beta chain) appeared a single time. The sample originates from a study of tumor-infiltrating lymphocytes in localized non-small cell lung cancer. The CDR3 loop spans 15 amino acids. The V end was cut by 2 bases, the J end by 8 bases, with 17 bases between. The germline V gene has CDR1 SGDLS and CDR2 YYNGEE. Sequencing was performed with immunoSEQ multiplex PCR; in TCRdb, only in-frame clones are kept and a portion is missing. In the table there are roughly 14,000 clones, roughly four fifths of which are singletons. The chain links TRBV9 to TRBJ2-1, with a weak D call TRBD2 (6 bases). The material sequenced was lung tumor tissue. The sequence came from a human donor with non-small cell lung cancer. CDR3 protein: CASSVSLTSQDEQFF. DNA for the CDR3: TGTGCCAGCAGCGTTAGCCTGACTAGTCAAGATGAGCAGTTCTTC.